Given below is one TCR beta chain in context. This specimen comes from a study of blood T cell repertoires in COVID-19. As for the study in general: Collection of acute and convalescent COVID-19 samples took place in the United States, Italy and Spain. T cells, B-cell-depleted T cells, or PBMCs provided the cDNA or gDNA that served as material.

V lost 0 bases, J lost 5 bases, and 13 bases stayed unmatched. The germline CDR1 and CDR2 sequences are SGDLS and YYNGEE. The CDR3 runs to 18 residues. Original analysis: Cell counts per sample came from amplifying reference gene primers. Method: immunoSEQ multiplex PCR; TCRdb's copy keeps in-frame clones and lacks some. V, J and clone size derive from that table, while D and trimming were established from the DNA sequence. The sample contains 150,000 or so clones, roughly 93% of which appear only once. The chain has TRBV9 and TRBJ2-1, with TRBD2 matching 8 bases. The material sequenced was peripheral blood. The TCR comes from a man between 18 and 35 years old with acute or convalescent COVID-19. DNA of the CDR3: TGTGCCAGCAGCGTAGCTACGGGGACTAGTCGGGTGAACAATGAGCAGTTCTTC. Amino acids: CASSVATGTSRVNNEQFF.